These 23 T cell receptor beta chains came from one sample sequenced in a study of control samples from healthy donors and cancer patients. Generated by immunoSEQ multiplex PCR, the TCRdb table keeps only in-frame clones and is missing some. This table has almost 85,000 clones, 90% to 95% appearing once. Sequencing was done on a sample of blood. Receptors were obtained from a woman aged 18-29 years in good health.

This chain links TRBV28 with TRBJ1-4; possibly TRBD1 for D (5 bases). The CDR3 length is 19 residues. V was pared by 6 bases and J by 3 bases, with 26 bases between. Germline V CDR1 and CDR2: MDHEN, SYDVKM. CDR3 residues: CASRPTLAQANRANEKLFF. DNA for the CDR3: TGTGCCAGCAGACCTACCCTCGCACAGGCCAACCGGGCTAATGAAAAACTGTTTTTT.

The chain employs TRBV6-1 and TRBJ1-2; unclear D gene. This CDR3 has 12 residues. The V gene lost 3 bases and the J gene lost 5 bases, with 7 bases spanning the gap. Germline V gene lookup returns CDR1 MNHNS and CDR2 SASEGT. CDR3 nucleotides: TGTGCCAGCAGTGAGGGGAGATATGGCTACACCTTC. Translating it yields CASSEGRYGYTF.

On this clone itself: A junction end diverges from the germline sequence, so it may reflect a read error. The rearrangement joins TRBV7-7 to TRBJ2-1; tentative D call: TRBD2 (6 bases). The CDR3 covers 15 residues. Germline V CDR1 and CDR2: SSHAT, FNYEAQ (reference sequence). The chain's CDR3 is CASSLGTSRHNEQFF. The CDR3 coding sequence is TGTGCTAGCAGCTTAGGGACTTCCCGCCACAATGAGCAGTTCTTC.

This sequence joins TRBV10-2 and TRBJ1-5; 9 nucleotides line up with TRBD1. The CDR3 has 15 amino acids. Germline lookup yields CDR1 WSHSY and CDR2 SAAADI. V was clipped by 7 bases and J by 1 base; unmatched bases: 5. The CDR3 sequence is CASKGGQGSNQPQHF. The CDR3 DNA reads as TGCGCCAGCAAGGGCGGACAGGGGAGCAATCAGCCCCAGCATTTT.

The genes are TRBV18 and TRBJ1-3; D uncertain. CDR1 and CDR2 (germline): KGHSH, LQKENI. The germline V and J ends were trimmed by 2 bases and 0 bases, with 5 bases remaining between them. The CDR3 sequence is 14 residues long. CDR3 nucleotides: TGTGCCAGCTCACCAGGGATCTCTGGAAACACCATATATTTT. Encoded protein: CASSPGISGNTIYF.

This chain joins TRBV29-1 and TRBJ1-2; D perhaps matches TRBD1 (6 bases). Germline assignment: CDR1 SQVTM and CDR2 ANQGSEA. Trimming shortened V by 6 bases and J by 7 bases, and 15 bases separated the two germline ends. The CDR3 totals 12 residues. The CDR3 DNA reads as TGCAGCGTGGCCACAGGGTCCTCTGGCTACACCTTC. This codes for CSVATGSSGYTF.

The chain links TRBV5-4 to TRBJ2-5; 13 nucleotides agree with TRBD2. CDR3 length: 15 amino acids. The germline V gene has CDR1 SGHNT and CDR2 YYREEE (reference sequence). V lost 5 bases, J lost 2 bases, and 3 bases stayed unmatched. The CDR3 loop reads CASRKLAGGQETQYF. CDR3 bases: TGTGCCAGCAGGAAACTAGCGGGGGGGCAAGAGACCCAGTACTTC. The full variable domain, its missing parts supplied by reference TRBV5-4 and TRBJ2-5, is ETGVTQSPTHLIKTRGQQVTLRCSSQSGHNTVSWYQQALGQGPQFIFQYYREEENGRGNFPPRFSGLQFPNYSSELNVNALELDDSALYLCASRKLAGGQETQYFGPGTRLLVL.

The chain recombines TRBV2 with TRBJ2-1; 8 positions match TRBD2. CDR1 SNHLY and CDR2 FYNNEI come from the germline V gene. The length of the CDR3 is 14 residues. The J segment lost 9 bases and the V segment lost 6 bases, leaving 10 bases of the junction unmatched. The CDR3 loop reads CASSGLAPQAEQFF. The CDR3, as DNA: TGTGCCAGCAGCGGACTAGCTCCCCAGGCTGAGCAGTTCTTC.

CDR3 protein: CASSSTGDQPQHF. The DNA for the CDR3 is TGTGCCAGCAGCTCAACAGGCGATCAGCCCCAGCATTTT. The chain employs TRBV4-2 and TRBJ1-5, with D perhaps TRBD1 (5 bases). Trimming removed 5 bases at V and 5 bases at J, with 10 bases between. CDR1 and CDR2 (germline): LGHNA, YNFKEQ. The CDR3 extends over 13 amino acids.

The J gene is TRBJ2-7, the V gene TRBV4-3; D possibly corresponds to TRBD2 (6 bases). CDR1 is LGHNA and CDR2 is YSLEER in the germline V gene. This CDR3 spans 16 amino acids. V was trimmed by 1 base and J by 7 bases, leaving 20 bases between them. CDR3 sequence: CASSQGLLMSGVEQYF. The DNA of the CDR3 is TGCGCCAGCAGCCAAGGCCTCCTGATGTCGGGGGTTGAGCAGTACTTC.

The gene calls are TRBV7-3 and TRBJ1-1; D remains ambiguous. The CDR3 is 14 residues long. CDR1 is SGHTA, CDR2 FQGTGA, per germline. With 1 base removed from V and 3 bases from J, the gap between germline ends came to 9 bases. As DNA, the CDR3 is TGTGCCAGCAGCTTAAGTCCAGGTGACACTGAAGCTTTCTTT. This translates into CASSLSPGDTEAFF.

The chain employs TRBV7-2 and TRBJ1-1; TRBD1 might be the D (5 bases). Germline CDR1 is SGHTA and CDR2 is FQGNSA. This CDR3 has 15 residues. Trimming stripped 2 bases from V and 9 bases from J, with 19 bases between. The CDR3 coding sequence is TGTGCCAGCAGCTTAAAGGCGTTGGGAGGGACGAAAGCTTTCTTT. Amino acids: CASSLKALGGTKAFF.

V gene TRBV5-6 combines with J gene TRBJ2-7; 8 nucleotides match TRBD1. The CDR3 spans 14 residues. CDR1 is SGHDT and CDR2 is YYEEEE in the germline V gene. J gave up 3 bases and V 2 bases, and 4 bases lay outside the gene matches. The CDR3 nucleotides are TGTGCCAGCAGCTTTCCTGGACAGGGCTACGAGCAGTACTTC. This gives the protein CASSFPGQGYEQYF.

The V and J genes are TRBV25-1 and TRBJ2-1, with a possible D match to TRBD2 (5 bases). V was shortened by 7 bases and J by 15 bases, with 13 bases between the two germline ends. This CDR3 comprises 10 residues. Germline CDR1 and CDR2: MGHDK and SYGVNS. The CDR3 region is CASKGLALFF. The DNA for the CDR3 is TGTGCCAGCAAAGGACTCGCTCTGTTCTTC. Complete variable domain (other parts from reference TRBV25-1 and TRBJ2-1): EADIYQTPRYLVIGTGKKITLECSQTMGHDKMYWYQQDPGMELHLIHYSYGVNSTEKGDLSSESTVSRIRTEHFPLTLESARPSHTSQYLCASKGLALFFGPGTRLTVL.

This rearrangement joins TRBV7-8 to TRBJ2-1; 11 bases map to TRBD2. This CDR3 is 17 amino acids long. V lost 2 bases, J lost 4 bases, and 7 bases stayed unmatched. The germline gives CDR1 SGHVS, CDR2 FQNEAQ. DNA of the CDR3: TGTGCCAGCAGCTTACGGCCTAGCGGGGGGAGATACAATGAGCAGTTCTTC. This encodes CASSLRPSGGRYNEQFF. The full variable domain, with the rest looked up from reference TRBV7-8 and TRBJ2-1, is GAGVSQSPRYKVAKRGQDVALRCDPISGHVSLFWYQQALGQGPEFLTYFQNEAQLDKSGLPSDRFFAERPEGSVSTLKIQRTQQEDSAVYLCASSLRPSGGRYNEQFFGPGTRLTVL.

The chain couples TRBV7-2 to TRBJ2-7; D is undetermined. This CDR3 comprises 14 residues. Between the trimmed V and J ends, which lost 1 base and 0 bases, there was a span of 7 bases. Germline-derived CDR1 and CDR2 are SGHTA and FQGNSA. The CDR3 DNA reads as TGTGCCAGCAGCTTAGTTTCAAGCTCCTACGAGCAGTACTTC. Translating gives CASSLVSSSYEQYF.

V gene TRBV19 combines with J gene TRBJ2-7, with 8 bases identical to TRBD1. The V segment lost 6 bases and the J segment 3 bases; nucleotides outside the gene matches: 13. Germline assignment: CDR1 LNHDA and CDR2 SQIVND (reference sequence). The CDR3 length is 16 residues. The CDR3 DNA is TGTGCCAGTAGGCCAGGACTCGGACAGGGTGGCTACGAGCAGTACTTC. Amino acids: CASRPGLGQGGYEQYF.

Regarding this clone: Other DNA sequences from this sample encode an identical CDR3 as well. The chain uses TRBV4-1 and TRBJ2-3; tentative D call: TRBD2 (6 bases). In germline, CDR1 is MGHRA, CDR2 YSYEKL. The CDR3 length is 15 residues. V was pared by 1 base and J by 1 base, with 9 bases between. CDR3 protein: CASSQGSGGTDTQYF. In DNA, the CDR3 is TGCGCCAGCAGCCAAGGGTCGGGGGGCACAGATACGCAGTATTTT.

The chain uses TRBV28 and TRBJ2-3; D tentatively fits TRBD1 or TRBD2 (6 bases each). Germline V gene data show CDR1 as MDHEN and CDR2 as SYDVKM. The CDR3 length is 13 residues. V dropped 7 bases and J dropped 4 bases, with 12 bases sitting between them. The DNA for the CDR3 is TGTGCCAGCATTCACAGGGAGGCAGATACGCAGTATTTT. It is translated as CASIHREADTQYF.

This clone came up once. The CDR3, as DNA: TGTGCCAGCAGCCAAGAGGGGATCGGTGGCTACACCTTC. Protein sequence: CASSQEGIGGYTF. The V gene is TRBV14, the J gene TRBJ1-2; D call uncertain. CDR3 length: 13 residues. V lost 0 bases and J 7 bases, leaving 9 bases between the germline ends. Germline V gene sequence: CDR1 SGHDN, CDR2 FVKESK.

V is TRBV19 and J is TRBJ1-6, with 7 bases identical to TRBD1. The CDR3 runs to 15 residues. Per the germline V gene, CDR1 is LNHDA and CDR2 is SQIVND (reference sequence). V lost 6 bases and J lost 9; bases outside the gene matches: 11. The CDR3 DNA sequence: TGTGCCAGTAGAAAACGTGACAGGGATCGTTCACCCCTCCACTTT. Amino acid sequence: CASRKRDRDRSPLHF.

This clone ranks as large (0.1 to 1%). V gene TRBV4-1 combines with J gene TRBJ2-1; D gene uncertain. V shed 0 bases and J shed 0 bases, with 9 bases lying between them. The CDR3 is made up of 16 amino acids. Germline assignment: CDR1 MGHRA and CDR2 YSYEKL. The DNA of the CDR3 is TGCGCCAGCAGCCAAGAACAAGCGAGCTCCTACAATGAGCAGTTCTTC. Encoded protein: CASSQEQASSYNEQFF.

The chain recombines TRBV6-4 with TRBJ2-3, with 11 bases identical to TRBD1. The CDR3 is 14 residues long. The V and J ends lost 5 bases and 4 bases, in that order; junction bases with no gene match: 2. The germline gives CDR1 MRHNA, CDR2 SNTAGT. The DNA for the CDR3 is TGTGCCAGCAGTCCGGGACAGGGGGCAGATACGCAGTATTTT. This codes for CASSPGQGADTQYF.